The 26 T cell receptor beta chains below all came from one sample that was sequenced in a study of blood T cell repertoires in COVID-19. Only in-frame clones appear in the TCRdb table, and some are missing; sequencing was by immunoSEQ multiplex PCR. The sample lists around 170,000 clones, around 82% occurring once. Sequencing was performed on peripheral blood. The receptors stem from a man between 18 and 29 years old with active or convalescent COVID-19.

Turning to this clone: Other DNA sequences from this sample encode an identical CDR3 as well. The chain combines TRBV3-1 (or the pseudogene TRBV3-2) with TRBJ1-2; 7 positions agree with TRBD1. Germline CDR1 and CDR2: LGHDT and YNNKEL (reference sequence). V lost 1 base, J lost 5 bases, and 1 base stayed unmatched. CDR3 length: 13 amino acids. The CDR3 reads CASSQGQGYGYTF. The CDR3 DNA is TGTGCCAGCAGCCAAGGACAGGGTTATGGCTACACCTTC.

This chain links TRBV5-6 with TRBJ1-1; 8 bases are a match to TRBD1. Germline loops: CDR1 SGHDT, CDR2 YYEEEE. V was clipped by 4 bases and J by 5 bases; unmatched bases: 13. CDR3 length equals 16 residues. CDR3 DNA sequence: TGTGCCAGCAGCGAGAGACAGGGGCGAAGAAAGACTGAAGCTTTCTTT. Translating gives CASSERQGRRKTEAFF.

This clone was seen only once. The chain is built from TRBV24-1 and TRBJ2-1, with 14 bases lining up with TRBD2. Losses at the gene ends were 2 bases for V and 9 bases for J; bases not matched to a gene: 8. The V gene's germline CDR1 is KGHDR and CDR2 SFDVKD. The CDR3 is 17 residues long. CDR3 sequence reads: CATSDSRLAGGRGEQFF. In DNA form, the CDR3 reads TGTGCCACCAGTGATTCCCGACTAGCGGGGGGGCGAGGTGAGCAGTTCTTC.

The CDR3, as DNA: TGCGCCAGCAGCTTGAGTGAGGGGGCATCGGGAAACACCATATATTTT. As protein: CASSLSEGASGNTIYF. The rearrangement joins TRBV5-1 to TRBJ1-3; 7 nucleotides agree with TRBD1. Germline V lookup: CDR1 SGHRS, CDR2 YFSETQ. CDR3 length: 16 residues. V lost 1 base and J lost 4; bases outside the gene matches: 8.

The V call is TRBV19, the J call TRBJ2-1; 8 bases are a match to TRBD2. From germline, CDR1 is LNHDA and CDR2 SQIVND (reference sequence). Trimming cost V 5 bases and J 3 bases; bases outside gene matches: 6. The CDR3 runs to 15 residues. The CDR3 nucleotides are TGTGCCAGTAGTCCCGGGGGGGTGGGCTACAATGAGCAGTTCTTC. Protein product: CASSPGGVGYNEQFF.

The chain links TRBV12-5 to TRBJ2-3; the match to TRBD1 covers 8 bases. Trimming cost V 7 bases and J 2 bases; bases outside gene matches: 14. The CDR3 runs 17 residues. CDR1 is LGHNT and CDR2 is FRNRAP in the germline V gene. The CDR3 spells CASDRADRGRDTDTQYF. The CDR3 nucleotides are TGTGCTAGTGACAGAGCCGACAGGGGACGGGACACAGATACGCAGTATTTT.

J is TRBJ1-2 and V is TRBV11-2; TRBD1 aligns across 8 bases. The CDR3 runs to 15 residues. The V gene's germline CDR1 is SGHAT and CDR2 FQNNGV. Trimming cost V 0 bases and J 6 bases; bases outside gene matches: 6. In nucleotides, the CDR3 is TGTGCCAGCAGCTTAGATTCCTCAGGGGGCGATGGCTACACCTTC. Translating it yields CASSLDSSGGDGYTF.

This clone was found once. The chain recombines TRBV19 with TRBJ2-7, with a weak D call TRBD2 (5 bases). Germline loops: CDR1 LNHDA, CDR2 SQIVND (reference sequence). Trimming removed 8 bases from V and 2 bases from J, with 19 bases in between. The CDR3 length is 15 residues. DNA of the CDR3: TGTGCCAGTGCCCAAACGGCAGCGAGGGCCTACGAGCAGTACTTC. It is translated as CASAQTAARAYEQYF.

V is TRBV6-2 or TRBV6-3 and J is TRBJ2-1, with D possibly being TRBD1 (6 bases). This CDR3 has 15 residues. The germline gives CDR1 MNHEY, CDR2 SVGEGT. V was clipped by 2 bases and J by 3 bases, with 11 bases between them. CDR3 residues: CASSYPGHLYNEQFF. The CDR3 DNA follows: TGTGCCAGCAGTTACCCGGGACACCTCTACAATGAGCAGTTCTTC.

V is TRBV5-1 and J is TRBJ2-5; 11 bases match TRBD2. Unmatched junction bases numbered 4, after V lost 3 bases and J lost 6 bases. Germline-derived CDR1 and CDR2 are SGHRS and YFSETQ. The CDR3 extends over 14 amino acids. Here the CDR3 reads CASSSGTSGKTQYF. The CDR3, as DNA: TGCGCCAGCAGCTCCGGGACTAGCGGCAAGACCCAGTACTTC.

The V call is TRBV5-1, the J call TRBJ2-3; 9 bases align to TRBD2. Germline loops: CDR1 SGHRS, CDR2 YFSETQ. The CDR3 runs to 16 residues. V was pared by 1 base and J by 3 bases, with 6 bases of the junction left unmatched. The DNA for the CDR3 is TGCGCCAGCAGCTTGTCAACTAGCGGGTTGACAGATACGCAGTATTTT. Amino acids: CASSLSTSGLTDTQYF.

To note about this clone: The sample carries other DNA sequences with the same CDR3. The chain recombines TRBV5-6 with TRBJ1-2; unclear D gene. This CDR3 is built from 13 residues. CDR1 and CDR2 (germline): SGHDT, YYEEEE. The V end lost 2 bases, the J end lost 2 bases, and 7 bases lay between the germline ends. CDR3 sequence reads: CASSLVQNYGYTF. CDR3 sequence (DNA): TGTGCCAGCAGCTTAGTACAGAACTATGGCTACACCTTC.

This sequence joins TRBV29-1 and TRBJ2-3; D call uncertain. The CDR3 extends over 14 amino acids. CDR1 and CDR2 (germline): SQVTM, ANQGSEA. The V and J ends lost 0 bases and 7 bases respectively, with 14 bases between them. CDR3 protein: CSVEDYEVSHTQYF. Here the CDR3 DNA reads TGCAGCGTTGAAGATTACGAGGTCTCCCATACGCAGTATTTT.

This chain connects TRBV6-5 to TRBJ1-4, with 9 bases lining up with TRBD1. Germline-derived CDR1 and CDR2 are MNHEY and SVGAGI. The CDR3 totals 15 residues. V shed 1 base, J shed 8 bases, and the junction held 5 bases outside the gene matches. The CDR3 DNA reads TGTGCCAGCAGTTACTGGGGACAGGGTTCAGAAAAACTGTTTTTT. Its protein is CASSYWGQGSEKLFF.

V and J are TRBV7-2 and TRBJ1-2; D might be TRBD1 (5 bases). V dropped 5 bases and J dropped 4 bases, with 20 bases sitting between them. This CDR3 has 16 residues. CDR1 is SGHTA and CDR2 is FQGNSA in the germline V gene. CDR3 sequence (DNA): TGTGCCAGCAGCCCTCCCTCCTTTAGGGGTGGCTATGGCTACACCTTC. Translating it yields CASSPPSFRGGYGYTF.

This clone was observed a single time. The V and J genes are TRBV6-2 or TRBV6-3 and TRBJ2-7, with 7 positions matching TRBD1. V shed 5 bases, J shed 4 bases, and the junction held 2 bases outside the gene matches. This CDR3 region has 12 residues. Germline assignment: CDR1 MNHEY and CDR2 SVGEGT. Written as DNA, the CDR3 is TGTGCCAGCAGTCGGACAGGTTACGAGCAGTACTTC. This gives the protein CASSRTGYEQYF.

This rearrangement joins TRBV5-1 to TRBJ1-2; TRBD1 aligns across 7 bases. Germline V gene sequence: CDR1 SGHRS, CDR2 YFSETQ. The V and J ends lost 2 bases and 4 bases, in that order; junction bases with no gene match: 11. This CDR3 is 16 amino acids long. The chain's CDR3 is CASSLQPQGDGYGYTF. The CDR3 nucleotides read TGCGCCAGCAGCTTACAGCCCCAGGGGGACGGCTATGGCTACACCTTC.

On this clone: Within the sample, other DNA sequences also encode this same CDR3. The chain combines TRBV9 with TRBJ2-2, with 7 bases identical to TRBD1. Germline V gene lookup returns CDR1 SGDLS and CDR2 YYNGEE. The trim removed 0 bases at V and 4 bases at J, leaving 3 bases unmatched. The CDR3 sequence is 15 residues long. CDR3 DNA: TGTGCCAGCAGCGTAGGAGGGGGCGGCACCGGGGAGCTGTTTTTT. It encodes CASSVGGGGTGELFF.

This clone was found once. The rearrangement uses TRBV25-1 and TRBJ2-7; D is unclear. This CDR3 comprises 11 residues. V lost 3 bases and J 3 bases, leaving 3 bases between the germline ends. Per the germline V gene, CDR1 is MGHDK and CDR2 is SYGVNS. CDR3 in DNA: TGTGCCAGCAGTGAGAGCTACGAGCAGTACTTC. It specifies CASSESYEQYF.

V and J are TRBV6-5 and TRBJ1-2; 8 bases fit TRBD1. The length of the CDR3 is 14 residues. Germline trimming cut 8 bases from V and 4 bases from J; bases unmatched to any gene: 9. From germline, CDR1 is MNHEY and CDR2 SVGAGI. CDR3 region: CASGLSTGGYGYTF. The CDR3 bases are TGTGCCAGCGGATTATCTACAGGGGGCTATGGCTACACCTTC.

The chain carries TRBV18 and TRBJ2-5, with unresolved D. V was shortened by 1 base and J by 0 bases, with 12 bases between the two germline ends. CDR1 and CDR2 from the germline V gene are KGHSH and LQKENI. The CDR3 contains 16 residues. The DNA for the CDR3 is TGTGCCAGCTCACCACTTGTCACCCTATACCAAGAGACCCAGTACTTC. This encodes CASSPLVTLYQETQYF.

This clone has only one observation. The chain combines TRBV7-9 with TRBJ2-5; 8 bases fit TRBD1. The J segment lost 1 base and the V segment lost 2 bases, leaving 3 bases of the junction unmatched. Germline V lookup: CDR1 SEHNR, CDR2 FQNEAQ (reference sequence). The CDR3 totals 15 residues. CDR3 amino acids: CASSLQGAGQETQYF. Here the CDR3 DNA reads TGTGCCAGCAGCTTACAGGGGGCTGGCCAAGAGACCCAGTACTTC.

The rearrangement uses TRBV19 and TRBJ1-1; possibly TRBD1 for D (5 bases). With 5 bases removed from V and 5 bases from J, the gap between germline ends came to 18 bases. CDR3 length: 15 amino acids. The germline V gene has CDR1 LNHDA and CDR2 SQIVND (reference sequence). The CDR3 region has the DNA TGTGCCAGTAGTTTCGGTATAGGGGCAGGAACTGAAGCTTTCTTT. It specifies CASSFGIGAGTEAFF.

The chain combines TRBV5-4 with TRBJ2-3, with TRBD1 matching 8 bases. The V segment lost 2 bases and the J segment 4 bases; nucleotides outside the gene matches: 3. This CDR3 region has 14 residues. Germline lookup yields CDR1 SGHNT and CDR2 YYREEE (reference sequence). CDR3 in DNA: TGTGCCAGCAGCTTAGAACAGGGGGCAGATACGCAGTATTTT. This encodes CASSLEQGADTQYF.

The rearrangement joins TRBV2 to TRBJ2-1; 14 nucleotides align to TRBD2. The CDR3 is 14 residues long. Losses at the gene ends were 10 bases for V and 9 bases for J; bases not matched to a gene: 8. The germline V gene encodes CDR1 SNHLY and CDR2 FYNNEI. This CDR3 reads CAKGTSGRIGEQFF. For the CDR3, the DNA is TGTGCCAAAGGGACTAGCGGGAGAATCGGTGAGCAGTTCTTC.

This rearrangement joins TRBV6-1 to TRBJ1-2, with no clear D. CDR1 is MNHNS and CDR2 is SASEGT in the germline V gene. Trimming cost V 2 bases and J 6 bases, with 25 bases left between them. There are 18 residues in the CDR3. The CDR3 nucleotides are TGTGCCAGCAGTGAAAGCGGGATTAGGGCCTTTAGGGTGGATGGCTACACCTTC. Translating it yields CASSESGIRAFRVDGYTF.